This T cell receptor (beta chain) was obtained from a study of cytomegalovirus exposure and HLA in healthy donors. Remarks on this clone: The antigen is unknown.

Findings of the study overall: A likely sequencing artifact accounted for one observed cluster of highly shared sequence variants. Analysis performed later showed TCR beta chains linked to HLA being more clonally expanded than equally common others.

The V gene lost 5 bases and the J gene lost 6 bases, with 10 bases spanning the gap. Germline loops: CDR1 DFQATT, CDR2 SNEGSKA (reference sequence). The CDR3 is 11 residues long. In the PCR, 60 Vbeta and 13 Jbeta primers were used. Produced via immunoSEQ multiplex PCR; TCRdb's table is partial and in-frame only. The sample contains 170,000 or so clones, roughly 87% of which appear only once. This TCR was sampled from a man between 50 and 59 years old in good health and CMV-seronegative. The V call is TRBV20-1, the J call TRBJ1-1; D ambiguous. Sample: PBMCs. In nucleotides, the CDR3 is TGCAGTGCTGGCGGGGATTCTGAAGCTTTCTTT. Protein product: CSAGGDSEAFF.